A selection of T cell receptor beta chains follows, all from one sample in a study of blood T cell repertoires in COVID-19. Clones were sequenced by immunoSEQ multiplex PCR, and TCRdb holds only the in-frame ones, with some missing. The table records over 250,000 clones, 85% to 90% of them present only once. Sequencing was done on a sample of PBMCs or T cells enriched from blood (not recorded which). These receptors were obtained from a woman aged 55-69 years who had recovered from COVID-19. The conserved cysteine and the conserved F or W are not part of the CDR3 here. The D gene is left open where the match is weak. Expanded clones get a size class; other rows say once, few or many, or leave the size out.

j_gene	abundance	v_gene	d_gene	CDR3aa
TRBJ2-7	few	TRBV13	NA	ASSLGVGSSYEQY
TRBJ2-2	NA	TRBV11-1	NA	ASSFINTGELF
TRBJ1-1	NA	TRBV28	NA	ASSLKLNTEAF
TRBJ2-3	NA	TRBV2	NA	ASSESREMTQY
TRBJ1-2	once	TRBV30	NA	AWSVRHGYT
TRBJ2-2	NA	TRBV28	NA	ASSFDPPGLFTGELF
TRBJ1-6	NA	TRBV27	TRBD1	ASSSPQGAVIDSPLH
TRBJ2-3	NA	TRBV30	TRBD2	AAGGPSSTDTQY
TRBJ2-1	NA	TRBV28	NA	ASSTGSSYNEQF
TRBJ1-1	NA	TRBV15	NA	ATSSEMNTEAF
TRBJ2-7	NA	TRBV4-2	TRBD2	ASSPRTRVGTEQY
TRBJ2-1	NA	TRBV6-5	TRBD2	ASNTGTSGSGEQF
TRBJ2-1	NA	TRBV9	NA	ASSGILANEQF
TRBJ1-5	NA	TRBV6-1	NA	ASSEALSFGNQPQH
TRBJ1-5	NA	TRBV6-5	NA	ASSPGWDQPQH
TRBJ1-1	once	TRBV19	NA	ASSIPGTTNTEAF
TRBJ2-7	NA	TRBV11-2	TRBD1	ASSSRDSYEQY
TRBJ2-1	NA	TRBV19	NA	ASSIDQTGYNEQF
TRBJ2-2	NA	TRBV19	TRBD2	ASGSGGGDTGELF
TRBJ2-7	NA	TRBV3-1/TRBV3-2	TRBD1	ASSLGDREGEQY
TRBJ1-2	NA	TRBV6-5	NA	ASSYSQGNNYGYT
TRBJ2-5	NA	TRBV18	NA	ASSEVDGPRETQY
TRBJ2-3	NA	TRBV24-1	NA	ATSDTGGFFTDTQY
TRBJ2-7	NA	TRBV12-3/TRBV12-4	NA	ASSRDLIYEQY
TRBJ1-2	NA	TRBV7-9	TRBD1	ASSLKGQGDGYT
TRBJ2-3	NA	TRBV7-9	TRBD2	ASSSTTSGVRADTQY
TRBJ2-7	NA	TRBV6-5	TRBD2	ASSYASGFSYEQY
TRBJ2-7	NA	TRBV28	NA	ASSLDGELPYEQY
TRBJ2-3	NA	TRBV5-6	TRBD1	ASSLAGTGGTDTQY
TRBJ2-5	NA	TRBV11-3	NA	ASSKPTPGTEETQY
TRBJ2-3	NA	TRBV11-2	NA	ASSLWAGRSTDTQY
TRBJ2-2	NA	TRBV15	TRBD2	ATSLSGGLTGELF
TRBJ2-7	NA	TRBV5-4	TRBD1	ASSPQGTFEQY
TRBJ2-1	NA	TRBV6-6	NA	ASSLGDEQF
TRBJ2-1	NA	TRBV7-3	NA	ASSLGGPSYNEQF
TRBJ2-2	NA	TRBV7-3	NA	ASSQGYPNTGELF
TRBJ2-1	NA	TRBV19	NA	ASSIDPGSTEEQF
TRBJ2-1	NA	TRBV7-7	NA	ASSLGWRQDNEQF
TRBJ1-5	NA	TRBV28	TRBD1	ASRGTGAHQPQH
TRBJ1-2	NA	TRBV11-2	NA	ASSLTFEYGYT
TRBJ2-3	NA	TRBV24-1	TRBD2	ATSDAALAATDTQY
TRBJ2-1	NA	TRBV3-1/TRBV3-2	NA	ASSQGPGVHNEQF
TRBJ1-1	NA	TRBV2	NA	ASTIGQTAF
TRBJ1-2	NA	TRBV27	NA	ASSFLALDKTHGYT
TRBJ2-7	NA	TRBV28	NA	ASSSNSGQY
TRBJ2-1	NA	TRBV10-3	NA	AISDHGPNEQF
TRBJ2-5	NA	TRBV9	TRBD2	ASSVGVAGQETQY
TRBJ1-4	NA	TRBV9	NA	ASSLQGDNEKLF
TRBJ2-4	NA	TRBV28	TRBD1	ASSTGEVVGKNIQY
TRBJ1-3	NA	TRBV7-9	NA	ASSWGTGIGNTIY
TRBJ2-6	NA	TRBV5-1	NA	ASSVTGSSGANVLT
TRBJ2-7	NA	TRBV28	TRBD2	ASSPAGTSGSYEQY
TRBJ1-1	NA	TRBV7-8	NA	ASSTPTAFGTEAF
TRBJ1-4	NA	TRBV30	TRBD1	AWSSIRGSIEKLF
TRBJ2-7	NA	TRBV20-1	NA	SASGQTHYEQY
TRBJ2-7	NA	TRBV28	NA	ATRTLVYEQY
TRBJ1-1	NA	TRBV5-1	TRBD1	ACRQGSDTEAF
TRBJ2-3	NA	TRBV5-1	NA	ASNRDGSSTDTQY
TRBJ1-3	NA	TRBV30	NA	AWSAVYSGNTIY